This record looks at one T cell receptor (beta chain) sequence and its context. Its antigen specificity is not known. Base qualities were left out, and no much larger clone turns up one base away. The record originates from a study of PD-L1 blockade in urothelial cancer (dated by TCRdb to the late 2010s). Study-wide context: Every patient began therapy around 2014 and was given atezolizumab 1,200 mg intravenously every 3 weeks. About 90% of the 29 patients were males with bladder-origin urothelial cancer, and about 65% of the roughly 30 reported a prior smoking history. Patients had an ECOG performance status of 0 or 1 and had received between 0 and 3 prior chemotherapy regimens. Blood samples were analyzed 3 weeks after the start of treatment (second dose) and 6 weeks after the start of treatment. Blood samples yielded a median of roughly 140,000 T cells and roughly 80,000 unique TCRs, with median clonality roughly 0.084. The study was an exploratory multi-omic analysis of somatic, immune and clinical correlates of response to PD-L1 blockade with atezolizumab in urothelial cancer. Pretreatment tumor samples and matched peripheral blood, collected serially before and after atezolizumab treatment, underwent TCR sequencing. Progression-free survival longer than 6 months counted as durable clinical benefit, and TCR features were additionally tested against both progression-free and overall survival. In the same patients who had TCR sequencing, pretreatment tumors also underwent whole exome sequencing and RNA sequencing. Durable clinical benefit was achieved by nine patients and was not achieved by 20 patients. Some 30 patients had pretreatment blood TCR-seq, about 24 had at least one posttreatment blood collection, and about 24 had tumor TCR-seq. Overall results and qualifications from the work: Patients with durable benefit showed greater expansion of tumor-associated TCR clones in peripheral blood 3 weeks after starting treatment (n ≈ 22, p = 0.022). Because the sample size was small (n of about 30) and many exploratory analyses were performed, the results are intended to be hypothesis-generating. Improved progression-free and overall survival was found to be associated with pretreatment peripheral blood TCR clonality below the median.

Based on the germline V gene, the CDR1 and CDR2 sequences are SGHVS and FQNEAQ. Measured from the cysteine to the phenylalanine, the CDR3 is 12 residues long. The sequence is cut down to CDR3 DNA, 36 bases in frame from base 1. Germline trimming amounts to 5 bases on V and 5 bases on J, with 3 as the count of junction bases outside the gene matches. Each PCR received spiked-in synthetic TCR analog templates so that absolute template abundance could be estimated from read counts. The immunoSEQ assay used bias-controlled V and J gene primers to amplify TCRbeta CDR3 regions from genomic DNA. Rearranged TCRbeta segments were sequenced at approximately 20X coverage. As for the original processing: Clustering was used to correct sequencing errors, and CDR3s were annotated against IMGT so that V, D and J genes could be assigned. Downstream analyses used only productive TCRbeta rearrangements and left out out-of-frame or stop-codon sequences. To compute clonality, Shannon entropy was normalized by the log of the number of unique productive sequences and then subtracted from one. Fisher's exact test with Benjamini-Hochberg correction, at a threshold of adjusted p below 0.01, was used to find clones that differed between time points or between blood and tumor. Sourced from immuneACCESS, this table was stored by TCRdb with only in-frame sequences that have V and J called. A share of the clones is absent; for the studies checked, an unresolved V gene accounts for under half, and the remainder has no known explanation. The D gene and trimming were derived from the DNA, and the V and J assignments and clone size from that table. Here the sample has 50,000 to 65,000 clones; about 86% occur a single time. The top ten clones comprise roughly 2.9% of the sample.

The cohort comprised about 30 patients with locally advanced or metastatic urothelial carcinoma treated at Memorial Sloan Kettering on a trial protocol. Peripheral blood mononuclear cells were collected from each patient pretreatment and during treatment, giving between 1 and 8 total time points per patient. The Qiagen DNeasy Blood extraction kit was used to purify genomic DNA from total PBMCs and from tumor samples. Collected pretreatment and during treatment, PBMCs were isolated and stored as previously described. This chain is built from TRBV7-8 and TRBJ2-7, with 7 junctional bases fitting TRBD2. This TCR derives from a man over 45 with urothelial cancer. Sequenced material: PBMCs, taken around atezolizumab (anti-PD-L1) treatment. The base sequence is TGTGCCAGCAGCCCAGGACTAGACGAGCAGTACTTC. The translation is CASSPGLDEQYF.